These 20 T cell receptor beta chains came from one sample sequenced in a study of identical twins. TCRdb analysed the 5' RACE reads with MiXCR anew, one entry per CDR3 protein. The sample consists of roughly 230,000 distinct CDR3 sequences, about 9% of them appearing once. These sequences were also reported in another study, on yellow fever vaccine responses in identical twins.

Sequencing input: CD8+ T cells sorted from blood. All receptors derive from a woman under 30 in good health.

This clonotype was seen many times. The chain combines TRBV20-1 with TRBJ1-1; no clear D. V gave up 4 bases and J gave up 1 base, with 13 bases separating them. The CDR3 has 14 residues. Per the germline V gene, CDR1 is DFQATT and CDR2 is SNEGSKA (reference sequence). The CDR3 nucleotides read TGCAGTGCTAAGCCTTCGGCAGGGAACACTGAAGCTTTCTTT. Translation gives CSAKPSAGNTEAFF.

This clonotype was detected a few times. The V and J genes are TRBV7-9 and TRBJ2-3, with a weak D call TRBD2 (6 bases). Germline V CDR1 and CDR2: SEHNR, FQNEAQ (reference sequence). The germline V and J ends were trimmed by 5 bases and 6 bases, with 21 bases remaining between them. The CDR3 covers 16 residues. The CDR3 DNA sequence: TGTGCCAGCAGCACGCCGGGACTCCCTCAAATGGATACGCAGTATTTT. This translates into CASSTPGLPQMDTQYF.

This clonotype has a handful of counts. This chain joins TRBV2 and TRBJ2-7; 9 nucleotides agree with TRBD1. Germline CDR1 is SNHLY and CDR2 is FYNNEI. The length of the CDR3 is 14 residues. Trimming at V came to 10 bases and at J to 3 bases, leaving 10 bases not matched to a gene. CDR3 bases: TGTGCCATCATAAAAACAGGGGGCTTCTACGAGCAGTACTTC. This encodes CAIIKTGGFYEQYF.

The genes are TRBV28 and TRBJ2-5; no definite D call. Germline CDR1 is MDHEN and CDR2 is SYDVKM. The CDR3 totals 13 residues. Trimming removed 6 bases at V and 5 bases at J, with 13 bases between. CDR3 DNA sequence: TGTGCCAGCAGAAATACGGATTGGGAGACCCAGTACTTC. Translation: CASRNTDWETQYF. The full variable domain, its missing parts supplied by reference TRBV28 and TRBJ2-5, is DVKVTQSSRYLVKRTGEKVFLECVQDMDHENMFWYRQDPGLGLRLIYFSYDVKMKEKGDIPEGYSVSREKKERFSLILESASTNQTSMYLCASRNTDWETQYFGPGTRLLVL.

This clonotype was observed at least ten times. The rearrangement uses TRBV2 and TRBJ2-5, with D unresolved. V lost 4 bases and J 2 bases, leaving 14 bases between the germline ends. Per germline, CDR1 SNHLY and CDR2 FYNNEI. The CDR3 covers 15 residues. CDR3 amino acids: CASSVWAGEQETQYF. In nucleotides, the CDR3 is TGTGCCAGCAGTGTGTGGGCAGGAGAACAAGAGACCCAGTACTTC.

The sample holds many counts of this clonotype. The chain links TRBV20-1 to TRBJ2-1, with D possibly TRBD1 on 6 matching bases. CDR3 length: 13 residues. Per germline, CDR1 DFQATT and CDR2 SNEGSKA (reference sequence). Trimming removed 4 bases at V and 5 bases at J, with 12 bases between. The CDR3 sequence is CSATWDNNNEQFF. Here the CDR3 DNA reads TGCAGTGCTACGTGGGACAACAACAATGAGCAGTTCTTC.

This clonotype has just a few counts. This chain connects TRBV29-1 to TRBJ2-6; tentatively, D is TRBD2 (6 bases). The CDR3 runs to 18 residues. The germline V and J ends were trimmed by 2 bases and 0 bases, with 17 bases remaining between them. CDR1 and CDR2 from the germline V gene are SQVTM and ANQGSEA. CDR3 sequence (DNA): TGCAGCGTTGAATTGCGGGGCGCTAGGAGCTCTGGGGCCAACGTCCTGACTTTC. It specifies CSVELRGARSSGANVLTF.

The sample holds many counts of this clonotype. The V and J genes are TRBV29-1 and TRBJ2-2; no reliable D call. The CDR3 has 13 residues. Per germline, CDR1 SQVTM and CDR2 ANQGSEA. V lost 4 bases to trimming and J lost 0 bases, with 6 bases between them. The CDR3: CSVGQPNTGELFF. In nucleotides, the CDR3 is TGCAGCGTTGGGCAGCCGAACACCGGGGAGCTGTTTTTT.

This clonotype was recorded at least ten times. V gene TRBV10-3 combines with J gene TRBJ2-7, with D tentatively TRBD1 or TRBD2 (5 bases each). V was trimmed by 0 bases and J by 3 bases, leaving 33 bases between them. Germline CDR1 reads ENHRY; CDR2 reads SYGVKD. The CDR3 has 22 amino acids. The CDR3 DNA reads TGTGCCATCAGTGAGTCTAGTGGGGGTGACAACCCTTGGTCCCGGGGCCTCTACGAGCAGTACTTC. This codes for CAISESSGGDNPWSRGLYEQYF.

A few counts support this clonotype. This chain joins TRBV28 and TRBJ2-7; D is perhaps TRBD2 (6 bases). Per germline, CDR1 MDHEN and CDR2 SYDVKM. Trimming left V 5 bases short and J 5 bases short, with 16 bases between. This CDR3 comprises 14 residues. CDR3 residues: CASSPRGGTNEQYF. The CDR3 coding sequence is TGTGCCAGCAGTCCACGTGGAGGGACCAACGAGCAGTACTTC.

This clonotype showed up many times. V gene TRBV7-9 combines with J gene TRBJ1-1; D is possibly TRBD1 (5 bases). CDR1 and CDR2 (germline): SEHNR, FQNEAQ (reference sequence). Trimming took 5 bases from V and 2 from J, leaving 12 bases between them. The CDR3 covers 14 residues. CDR3 amino acids: CASSRAGGNTEAFF. The CDR3 nucleotides read TGTGCCAGCAGCCGGGCGGGGGGTAACACTGAAGCTTTCTTT.

At least ten counts were recorded for this clonotype. V and J are TRBV20-1 and TRBJ2-5; D is tentatively TRBD1 or TRBD2 (5 bases each). Germline lookup yields CDR1 DFQATT and CDR2 SNEGSKA (reference sequence). Trimming removed 0 bases at V and 2 bases at J, with 16 bases between. This CDR3 is built from 16 residues. CDR3 bases: TGCAGTGCTAGAGACCGGGACGGAATCAGACAAGAGACCCAGTACTTC. This translates into CSARDRDGIRQETQYF.

This clonotype was found a few times. J is TRBJ2-5 and V is TRBV7-8; 9 bases are shared with TRBD2. Germline-derived CDR1 and CDR2 are SGHVS and FQNEAQ. The CDR3 runs 16 residues. The V gene end was trimmed by 5 bases and the J gene end by 7 bases; junction bases not matched to a gene: 14. In DNA, the CDR3 is TGTGCCAGCAGCACCTGGACTAGCGAGTCGAGGGTGACCCAGTACTTC. Translated: CASSTWTSESRVTQYF.

This clonotype was recorded a few times. The V gene is TRBV27, the J gene TRBJ2-1; D might be TRBD2 (6 bases). Germline-derived CDR1 and CDR2 are MNHEY and SMNVEV (reference sequence). This CDR3 contains 18 residues. Trimming took off 6 bases at V and 3 bases at J, with 24 bases between the two ends. CDR3 loop: CASRPEAGSSYNYNEQFF. The CDR3 coding sequence is TGTGCCAGCAGACCCGAGGCGGGGAGTTCTTATAACTACAATGAGCAGTTCTTC.

This clonotype was observed at least ten times. The chain couples TRBV27 to TRBJ2-1; 8 positions match TRBD2. This CDR3 is 15 amino acids long. After removal of 6 bases from V and 3 bases from J, the junction contained 7 bases not matched to a gene. In germline, CDR1 is MNHEY, CDR2 SMNVEV (reference sequence). CDR3 protein: CASRGSGVVYNEQFF. The CDR3 DNA follows: TGTGCCAGCAGGGGTAGCGGGGTTGTCTACAATGAGCAGTTCTTC.

This clonotype has just a few counts. The V call is TRBV5-1, the J call TRBJ1-4, with D unclear. CDR1 is SGHRS, CDR2 YFSETQ, per germline. Trimming shortened V by 4 bases and J by 3 bases, and 13 bases separated the two germline ends. This CDR3 has 15 residues. CDR3 DNA: TGCGCCAGCAGCGCCGTGGACGGCTCTAATGAAAAACTGTTTTTT. Encoded protein: CASSAVDGSNEKLFF.

The chain has TRBV3-1 and TRBJ2-1; D perhaps matches TRBD2 (6 bases). Germline loops: CDR1 LGHDT, CDR2 YNNKEL (reference sequence). Trimming removed 0 bases at V and 5 bases at J, with 14 bases between. This CDR3 has 16 amino acids. The CDR3 is CASSQDGGTGNNEQFF. CDR3 nucleotides: TGTGCCAGCAGCCAAGATGGAGGGACTGGAAACAATGAGCAGTTCTTC.

In its sample, this clonotype was seen many times. The chain carries TRBV6-2 or TRBV6-3 and TRBJ2-7; TRBD2 aligns across 8 bases. Germline V gives CDR1 MNHEY, CDR2 SVGEGT. The CDR3 is 14 amino acids. Trimming took 7 bases from V and 3 from J; bases not matched to a gene: 8. CDR3 in amino acids: CASTPGLEGYEQYF. As DNA, the CDR3 is TGTGCCAGCACACCGGGACTAGAAGGCTACGAGCAGTACTTC.

On this clonotype itself: A read error may explain this, as a much larger clone is one base away. The V and J genes are TRBV6-1 and TRBJ2-7; no reliable D call. The CDR3 contains 14 residues. Between the trimmed V and J ends, which lost 6 bases and 2 bases, there was a span of 14 bases. Germline V CDR1 and CDR2: MNHNS, SASEGT. CDR3 sequence reads: CASSPGGVTYEQYF. CDR3 sequence (DNA): TGTGCCAGCAGCCCCGGTGGGGTTACCTACGAGCAGTACTTC.

V gene TRBV11-2 combines with J gene TRBJ2-7; D may correspond to TRBD1 or TRBD2 (5 bases each). V was cut by 5 bases and J by 5 bases, with 22 bases left in between. Germline CDR1 SGHAT, CDR2 FQNNGV. This CDR3 comprises 16 residues. The CDR3 DNA is TGTGCCAGCAGCCCAGACCAACTGTTGCTGGGGGACGAGCAGTACTTC. It codes for CASSPDQLLLGDEQYF.